What follows are 19 T cell receptor beta chains derived from one specimen sequenced in a study of T cell clonality in common variable immunodeficiency. The method was immunoSEQ multiplex PCR; TCRdb's version includes in-frame clones alone and lacks a portion of them. In total the sample includes 40,000 to 50,000 clones, none of them seen once. The sample comprised peripheral blood mononuclear cells. The receptors stem from a person aged 18 to 69 in good health.

This clone was detected many times. The CDR3 end lies 3 residues beyond the end of the read and is filled in from the germline J gene. The chain is built from TRBV2 and TRBJ2-7; 14 positions agree with TRBD2. The CDR3 has 17 amino acids. Trimming took 0 bases from V and 2 from J; bases not matched to a gene: 3. Germline V gives CDR1 SNHLY, CDR2 FYNNEI. CDR3 sequence: CASSEALTSGGAYEQYF. Incomplete CDR3 DNA: TGTGCCAGCAGTGAAGCTCTGACTAGCGGGGGGGCCTACGAG.

This clone showed up many times. From the germline J gene comes the end of the CDR3, since the read stops 3 residues before it. The chain couples TRBV24-1 to TRBJ2-1; the match to TRBD2 covers 9 bases. V lost 2 bases, J lost 4 bases, and 5 bases stayed unmatched. Germline CDR1 KGHDR, CDR2 SFDVKD. The CDR3 sequence is 16 residues long. The CDR3: CATSDSRTSVYNEQFF. The CDR3 DNA, read in part, is TGTGCCACCAGTGATTCTAGGACTAGCGTATACAATGAG.

In its sample, this clone was seen many times. The sequenced fragment ends 3 residues before the CDR3 boundary, so the rest is inferred from the germline J gene. The chain has TRBV6-2 or TRBV6-3 and TRBJ1-2; 9 positions match TRBD1. The V and J ends lost 7 bases and 2 bases, in that order; junction bases with no gene match: 5. Germline values: CDR1 MNHEY, CDR2 SVGEGT. The CDR3 runs 14 residues. CDR3 bases read: TGTGCCAGCACTCGGACAGGGGAGAACTATGGC. As protein: CASTRTGENYG. The CDR3 in its entirety is CASTRTGENYGYTF.

There are many counts of this clone. The read ends 3 residues before the CDR3 terminus; that terminus is restored from the germline J gene. The chain carries TRBV5-4 and TRBJ1-2; D is perhaps TRBD1 (6 bases). Between the trimmed V and J ends, which lost 3 bases and 2 bases, there was a span of 8 bases. This CDR3 is 13 amino acids long. Germline loops: CDR1 SGHNT, CDR2 YYREEE (reference sequence). CDR3 protein: CASSSTGNYGYTF. The sequenced CDR3 bases are TGTGCCAGCAGCTCGACAGGCAACTATGGC.

This clone was detected ten times or more. Read sequence stops 3 residues before the CDR3 end, and the germline J gene provides the missing end. The chain joins TRBV6-2 or TRBV6-3 to TRBJ2-7, with 10 nucleotides matching TRBD2. Germline-derived CDR1 and CDR2 are MNHEY and SVGEGT. This CDR3 spans 16 amino acids. J gave up 2 bases and V 5 bases, and 9 bases lay outside the gene matches. The part of the CDR3 DNA that was read is TGTGCCAGCAGTCGCCTAAAGAGCGGGGGGGCCTACGAG. Translated, it gives CASSRLKSGGAYE. The whole CDR3 sequence is CASSRLKSGGAYEQYF.

This clone was recorded many times. The CDR3 loop reads CASSLTGVDYGYTF. The sequenced part of the CDR3 DNA is TGCGCCAGCAGCTTGACAGGGGTAGACTATGGC. The chain couples TRBV5-1 to TRBJ1-2; 7 positions agree with TRBD1. From the germline J gene comes the end of the CDR3, since the read stops 3 residues before it. V trimming: 1 base; J trimming: 3 bases; junction bases outside the gene matches: 3. This CDR3 has 14 residues. Germline V gives CDR1 SGHRS, CDR2 YFSETQ.

This clone was seen repeatedly, ten times or more. The CDR3 region is CSATKGGYSNQPQHF. Partial CDR3 DNA: TGCAGTGCTACCAAGGGCGGGTATAGCAATCAGCCC. The V call is TRBV20-1, the J call TRBJ1-5, with no clear D. Read sequence stops 3 residues before the CDR3 end, and the germline J gene provides the missing end. Germline V lookup: CDR1 DFQATT, CDR2 SNEGSKA (reference sequence). The CDR3 is made up of 15 amino acids. V gave up 4 bases and J gave up 0 bases, with 13 bases separating them.

This clone showed up many times. The read falls 3 residues short of the CDR3 end, and the missing part is taken from the germline J gene. The gene calls are TRBV10-3 and TRBJ2-1; 12 bases agree with TRBD2. Germline CDR1 reads ENHRY; CDR2 reads SYGVKD. This CDR3 has 16 residues. V dropped 3 bases and J dropped 5; count of bases not matched to a gene: 5. CDR3 sequence reads: CAISELAGGRNNEQFF. Partial CDR3 DNA: TGTGCCATCAGTGAACTAGCGGGGGGCCGCAACAATGAG.

The table lists this clone with many counts. The sequenced fragment ends 3 residues before the CDR3 boundary, so the rest is inferred from the germline J gene. The chain has TRBV20-1 and TRBJ1-5; 10 bases align to TRBD1. Germline trimming cut 0 bases from V and 4 bases from J; bases unmatched to any gene: 6. The CDR3 is made up of 16 amino acids. CDR1 DFQATT and CDR2 SNEGSKA come from the germline V gene (reference sequence). The chain's CDR3 is CSARDPGQGPNQPQHF. Incomplete CDR3 DNA: TGCAGTGCTAGAGATCCGGGACAGGGGCCGAATCAGCCC.

Many counts were recorded for this clone. The observed sequence ends 3 residues before the CDR3 terminus, with the missing tail filled in from the germline J gene. The chain carries TRBV5-1 and TRBJ1-2, with 7 bases identical to TRBD1. J lost 1 base, V lost 3 bases, and 12 bases had no gene match. CDR1 is SGHRS, CDR2 YFSETQ, per germline. The length of the CDR3 is 17 residues. CDR3 protein: CASSSLGTAGNNYGYTF. The part of the CDR3 DNA that was read is TGCGCCAGCAGCTCGCTCGGGACAGCCGGCAATAACTATGGC.

In its sample, this clone was seen many times. The read stops 3 residues short of the end of the CDR3; the missing end is completed from the germline J gene. This chain links TRBV19 with TRBJ1-1; tentatively, D is TRBD1 (5 bases). This CDR3 has 13 amino acids. With 9 bases removed from V and 1 base from J, the gap between germline ends came to 12 bases. Germline V gives CDR1 LNHDA, CDR2 SQIVND (reference sequence). The CDR3 here is CASLGEPNTEAFF. The sequenced part of the CDR3 DNA is TGTGCCAGCCTAGGGGAGCCGAACACTGAA.

This clone was counted ten times or more. The CDR3 end is not reached by the read, which stops 3 residues before it; the germline J gene fills it in. This chain joins TRBV5-1 and TRBJ2-3; either TRBD1 or TRBD2 may supply D (5 bases each). The CDR3 runs to 15 residues. Germline loops: CDR1 SGHRS, CDR2 YFSETQ. The V gene lost 3 bases and the J gene lost 5 bases, with 16 bases spanning the gap. The CDR3 sequence: CASSSKRGFLDTQYF. The sequenced part of the CDR3 DNA is TGCGCCAGCAGCTCCAAGAGGGGCTTTTTAGATACG.

This clone was picked up many times. The CDR3 end lies 3 residues beyond the end of the read and is filled in from the germline J gene. The chain employs TRBV10-3 and TRBJ2-5; the match to TRBD2 covers 13 bases. In germline, CDR1 is ENHRY, CDR2 SYGVKD. This CDR3 region has 17 residues. V dropped 2 bases and J dropped 1; count of bases not matched to a gene: 4. CDR3 region: CAISERGLAGTQETQYF. The sequenced CDR3 bases are TGTGCCATCAGTGAGAGGGGACTAGCGGGAACCCAAGAGACC.

This clone was detected ten times or more. The read terminates 3 residues ahead of where the CDR3 ends, so the germline J gene completes it. The chain carries TRBV19 and TRBJ2-4; no reliable D call. From germline, CDR1 is LNHDA and CDR2 SQIVND (reference sequence). The CDR3 length is 13 residues. Trimming stripped 4 bases from V and 8 bases from J, with 12 bases between. The covered CDR3 bases are TGTGCCAGTAGTAATTCGGGTCCGGACATT. Protein product: CASSNSGPDI. The whole CDR3 is CASSNSGPDIQYF.

The CDR3 sequence is CASSPIAGGEAHEQYF. Incomplete CDR3 DNA: TGCGCCAGCAGCCCTATCGCGGGGGGCGAAGCTCACGAG. The chain uses TRBV5-1 and TRBJ2-7, with 8 bases fitting TRBD2. From the germline J gene comes the end of the CDR3, since the read stops 3 residues before it. This CDR3 has 16 amino acids. Trimming cost V 4 bases and J 5 bases; bases outside gene matches: 14. Germline CDR1 is SGHRS and CDR2 is YFSETQ.

This clone was seen at least ten times. The read terminates 3 residues before the CDR3 end, so the remaining end is supplied by the germline J gene. The chain uses TRBV6-1 and TRBJ2-5; 7 bases are a match to TRBD2. Germline values: CDR1 MNHNS, CDR2 SASEGT. This CDR3 is 17 amino acids long. The V segment lost 2 bases and the J segment 1 base; nucleotides outside the gene matches: 10. The CDR3 is CASSENWALATQETQYF. The sequenced CDR3 bases are TGTGCCAGCAGTGAAAATTGGGCACTAGCGACCCAAGAGACC.

This clone has at least ten counts. The sequence runs out 3 residues before the end of the CDR3; the remainder is reconstructed from the germline J gene. The rearrangement joins TRBV2 to TRBJ2-1; D gene uncertain. V dropped 11 bases and J dropped 6 bases, with 17 bases sitting between them. This CDR3 has 13 amino acids. From germline, CDR1 is SNHLY and CDR2 FYNNEI. Partial CDR3 DNA: TGTGCCCCCCTAGGAACCAACCTCAATGAG. It specifies CAPLGTNLNE. The CDR3, in full, reads CAPLGTNLNEQFF.

This clone was seen ten or more times. The read ends 3 residues early relative to the CDR3; the germline J gene fills the gap. The chain couples TRBV13 to TRBJ2-1; TRBD1 matches 8 bases. The CDR3 runs 16 residues. Germline V CDR1 and CDR2: PRHDT, FYEKMQ (reference sequence). Germline trimming cut 5 bases from V and 0 bases from J; bases unmatched to any gene: 6. The CDR3 DNA, read in part, is TGTGCCAGCAGCCCGAGGACAGGGAGCTCCTACAATGAG. It translates to CASSPRTGSSYNE. The full CDR3 sequence reads CASSPRTGSSYNEQFF.

This clone was found many times. Coverage ceases 3 residues before the CDR3 finishes, and the germline J gene fills in the end. This chain joins TRBV5-1 and TRBJ2-1; D perhaps matches TRBD1 (5 bases). The CDR3 length is 14 residues. V lost 7 bases and J 0 bases, leaving 11 bases between the germline ends. Germline CDR1 is SGHRS and CDR2 is YFSETQ. This CDR3 reads CASVRVDSYNEQFF. Incomplete CDR3 DNA: TGCGCCAGCGTCAGGGTAGACTCCTACAATGAG.